This T cell receptor beta chain was recorded in a study of shared clonotypes between healthy human individuals. General study points: Generally, naive subsets (rather than memory subsets) showed larger estimated richness.

This CDR3 comprises 12 residues. V lost 6 bases to trimming and J lost 6 bases; unmatched junction nucleotides: 2. Germline assignment: CDR1 LNHDA and CDR2 SQIVND (reference sequence). Terminally differentiated effector memory CD45RA+ cells were left out of the naive CD8 fraction, which was CD45RO-negative and positively selected for CCR7. Evenly divided among several immunoSEQ plates was the genomic DNA of each subset. TCRdb keeps only in-frame clones here, not all; method: immunoSEQ multiplex PCR. This table has roughly 2.1 million clones, approximately 94% appearing once. Note on this clone: Its target is unknown.

What was sequenced was naive CD8+ T cells from PBMCs. This clonotype originated in a man younger than 30 in good health. Some clones in this sample may be carry-over from other donors' samples. The J gene is TRBJ2-1, the V gene TRBV19; 7 bases line up with TRBD2. CDR3 sequence: CASRLASNEQFF. In nucleotides, the CDR3 is TGTGCCAGTAGACTAGCGAGCAATGAGCAGTTCTTC.